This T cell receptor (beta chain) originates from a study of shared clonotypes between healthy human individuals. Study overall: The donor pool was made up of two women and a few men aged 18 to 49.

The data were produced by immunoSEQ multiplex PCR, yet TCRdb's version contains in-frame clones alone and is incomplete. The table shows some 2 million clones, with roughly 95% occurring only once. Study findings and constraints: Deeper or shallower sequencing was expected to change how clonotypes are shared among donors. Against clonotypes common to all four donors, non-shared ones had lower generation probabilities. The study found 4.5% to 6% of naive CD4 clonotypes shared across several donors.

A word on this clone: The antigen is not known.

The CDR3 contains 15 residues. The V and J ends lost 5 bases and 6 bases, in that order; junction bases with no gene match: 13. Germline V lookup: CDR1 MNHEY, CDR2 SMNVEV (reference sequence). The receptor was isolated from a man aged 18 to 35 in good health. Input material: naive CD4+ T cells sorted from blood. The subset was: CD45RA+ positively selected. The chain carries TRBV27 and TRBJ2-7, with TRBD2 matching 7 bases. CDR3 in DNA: TGTGCCAGCAGTACCTTGGGTAGCGGGCCGTCCGAGCAGTACTTC. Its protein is CASSTLGSGPSEQYF.